This T cell receptor (beta chain) was sequenced during a study of breast tumors, draining lymph nodes, adjacent tissues. Whole-study results and caveats: That most tumor T cells come from lymph nodes remained unproven. Most tumor T cells seemingly derive from lymph node, then expand in tumor. Compared with basal-like, luminal-like tumors shared significantly more repertoire with nontumor tissue. Tumors had less TCR diversity than lymph nodes, more than nontumor tissue.

TCRdb re-called the multiplex PCR reads with MiXCR, one entry per CDR3 protein. This table holds approximately 280,000 distinct CDR3 sequences, 30% found once. Samples came from axillary lymph nodes draining the breast cancer. Details on this clonotype: The antigen remains unidentified.

The CDR3 sequence is 16 residues long. Losses at the gene ends were 6 bases for V and 5 bases for J; bases not matched to a gene: 8. Germline V gene sequence: CDR1 MNHEY, CDR2 SMNVEV (reference sequence). The origin of this receptor is a female donor with breast cancer. Some clones in this sample may be carry-over from other donors' samples. The sequencing input was axillary lymph node tissue. This chain connects TRBV27 to TRBJ2-5; TRBD2 aligns across 14 bases. The CDR3 sequence: CASRAGLAGESETQYF. The CDR3 DNA reads as TGTGCCAGCAGAGCGGGACTAGCGGGAGAATCCGAGACCCAGTACTTC.